These 20 T cell receptor beta chains originate from one sample sequenced in a study of CD4 T cells in relation to SARS-CoV-2 and coronaviruses. Sequencing used immunoSEQ multiplex PCR; TCRdb keeps in-frame clones, though not all of them. This table holds some 35,000 clones, 88% found once. Sequenced input: memory CD4+ T cells from PBMCs. These TCRs come from an adult with COVID-19.

The chain couples TRBV5-6 to TRBJ1-1, with TRBD1 as a possible D gene (5 bases). The CDR3 consists of 15 residues. The ends were cut back, 0 bases at V and 4 bases at J, with 13 bases in the middle. Germline V lookup: CDR1 SGHDT, CDR2 YYEEEE. The CDR3 coding sequence is TGTGCCAGCAGCTTGGACGCGGGGGGATTCACTGAAGCTTTCTTT. Translation: CASSLDAGGFTEAFF. Full variable domain (remainder filled in from reference TRBV5-6 and TRBJ1-1): DAGVTQSPTHLIKTRGQQVTLRCSPKSGHDTVSWYQQALGQGPQFIFQYYEEEERQRGNFPDRFSGHQFPNYSSELNVNALLLGDSALYLCASSLDAGGFTEAFFGQGTRLTVV.

This chain links TRBV10-3 with TRBJ1-2; D is possibly TRBD1 (6 bases). V lost 5 bases and J 2 bases, leaving 15 bases between the germline ends. Germline values: CDR1 ENHRY, CDR2 SYGVKD. The CDR3 totals 15 residues. The CDR3 DNA reads as TGTGCCATCAGTAACACCGGGGACAAAAACTATGGCTACACCTTC. It codes for CAISNTGDKNYGYTF.

This clone has just one count. The J gene is TRBJ2-1, the V gene TRBV3-1 (or the pseudogene TRBV3-2); TRBD2 matches 11 bases. V gave up 4 bases and J gave up 9 bases; unmatched junction bases: 8. Looked up from germline, CDR1 is LGHDT and CDR2 is YNNKEL (reference sequence). This CDR3 has 15 amino acids. The CDR3 protein is CASSPLAGGIAEQFF. The CDR3 DNA follows: TGTGCCAGCAGCCCATTAGCGGGGGGGATCGCTGAGCAGTTCTTC.

The rearrangement uses TRBV7-2 and TRBJ1-3; D remains unclear. V was cut by 1 base and J by 0 bases, with 13 bases left in between. The CDR3 covers 17 residues. The germline CDR1 and CDR2 sequences are SGHTA and FQGNSA. The chain's CDR3 is CASSLEALVGSGNTIYF. The CDR3 DNA is TGTGCCAGCAGCTTAGAGGCCCTGGTGGGCTCTGGAAACACCATATATTTT.

This sequence joins TRBV7-9 and TRBJ2-2; tentatively, D is TRBD1 (5 bases). This CDR3 contains 15 residues. Deletions cut 3 bases from V and 2 bases from J, with 10 bases between. Germline V gene lookup returns CDR1 SEHNR and CDR2 FQNEAQ (reference sequence). In DNA form, the CDR3 reads TGTGCCAGCAGCTTCTTGCGGACAAACACCGGGGAGCTGTTTTTT. As protein: CASSFLRTNTGELFF. Full variable domain (outside the CDR3, taken from reference TRBV7-9 and TRBJ2-2): DTGVSQNPRHKITKRGQNVTFRCDPISEHNRLYWYRQTLGQGPEFLTYFQNEAQLEKSRLLSDRFSAERPKGSFSTLEIQRTEQGDSAMYLCASSFLRTNTGELFFGEGSRLTVL.

The V call is TRBV11-3, the J call TRBJ2-2; possibly TRBD2 for D (6 bases). Trimming took 8 bases from V and 3 from J, leaving 16 bases between them. The CDR3 contains 15 residues. From germline, CDR1 is SGHNT and CDR2 YENEEA. CDR3 residues: CASSKRPSDTGELFF. Written as DNA, the CDR3 is TGTGCCAGCTCAAAGCGGCCTAGCGACACCGGGGAGCTGTTTTTT.

The chain is built from TRBV9 and TRBJ2-5, with TRBD1 identical over 7 bases. The CDR3 consists of 17 residues. Germline-derived CDR1 and CDR2 are SGDLS and YYNGEE. Trimming at V came to 4 bases and at J to 5 bases, leaving 17 bases not matched to a gene. As DNA, the CDR3 is TGTGCCAGCAGCCTCGGCGACAGGGTCAGGTATGGCGAGACCCAGTACTTC. The encoded protein is CASSLGDRVRYGETQYF.

This chain joins TRBV7-2 and TRBJ1-5; 7 nucleotides agree with TRBD1. The V gene's germline CDR1 is SGHTA and CDR2 FQGNSA. Losses at the gene ends were 3 bases for V and 5 bases for J; bases not matched to a gene: 7. The CDR3 is 15 amino acids. The CDR3 coding sequence is TGTGCCAGCAGCTTCGGACAGGCAGGCCATCAGCCCCAGCATTTT. Translating it yields CASSFGQAGHQPQHF.

The chain is built from TRBV19 and TRBJ1-2; 8 bases are a match to TRBD1. The V gene's germline CDR1 is LNHDA and CDR2 SQIVND (reference sequence). This CDR3 has 13 residues. V trimming: 7 bases; J trimming: 8 bases; junction bases outside the gene matches: 9. CDR3: CASNSDRDRGYTF. As DNA, the CDR3 is TGTGCCAGTAACTCGGACAGGGACCGAGGCTACACCTTC.

The V gene is TRBV28, the J gene TRBJ1-1, with D possibly TRBD1 on 5 matching bases. V lost 7 bases and J lost 0, with 18 bases in between. CDR3 size: 16 residues. Looked up from germline, CDR1 is MDHEN and CDR2 is SYDVKM. CDR3 nucleotide sequence: TGTGCCAGCAAACAGGCCCGGTCCAGGATGAACACTGAAGCTTTCTTT. Translated, it gives CASKQARSRMNTEAFF.

V and J are TRBV11-3 and TRBJ2-4, with 8 bases that match TRBD1. Germline CDR1 reads SGHNT; CDR2 reads YENEEA. With V trimmed by 5 bases and J by 4 bases, 7 bases remained unmatched. The CDR3 is 15 residues long. CDR3 sequence: CASSPDRGGKNIQYF. CDR3 coding DNA: TGTGCCAGCAGCCCAGACAGGGGCGGGAAAAACATTCAGTACTTC.

This chain links TRBV28 with TRBJ1-2; D unclear. CDR3 length: 13 amino acids. Germline CDR1 is MDHEN and CDR2 is SYDVKM. V was pared by 8 bases and J by 4 bases, with 14 bases between. CDR3 residues: CASSHDLLYGYTF. CDR3 DNA: TGTGCCAGCTCCCATGACCTGCTCTATGGCTACACCTTC.

The J gene is TRBJ1-2, the V gene TRBV9; 7 bases fit TRBD1. Trimming took 3 bases from V and 6 from J; bases not matched to a gene: 5. The germline CDR1 and CDR2 sequences are SGDLS and YYNGEE. The CDR3 runs to 13 residues. The CDR3 region has the DNA TGTGCCAGCAGCGCACGACAGGGTCATGGCTACACCTTC. Amino acids: CASSARQGHGYTF. Using reference TRBV9 and TRBJ1-2 for the parts outside the CDR3, the full variable domain is DSGVTQTPKHLITATGQRVTLRCSPRSGDLSVYWYQQSLDQGLQFLIQYYNGEERAKGNILERFSAQQFPDLHSELNLSSLELGDSALYFCASSARQGHGYTFGSGTRLTVV.

There are a few counts of this clone. This chain connects TRBV5-1 to TRBJ1-2; D is unclear. This CDR3 has 12 amino acids. Trimming removed 6 bases from V and 3 bases from J, with 9 bases in between. Germline CDR1 and CDR2: SGHRS and YFSETQ. The DNA for the CDR3 is TGCGCCAGCATAGGAGAAGACTATGGCTACACCTTC. It codes for CASIGEDYGYTF.

This chain joins TRBV19 and TRBJ1-5; D not resolved. There are 12 residues in the CDR3. CDR1 LNHDA and CDR2 SQIVND come from the germline V gene (reference sequence). The V end lost 6 bases, the J end lost 5 bases, and 8 bases lay between the germline ends. As DNA, the CDR3 is TGTGCCAGTAGCAATCTGGATCAGCCCCAGCATTTT. It translates to CASSNLDQPQHF.

V and J are TRBV4-3 and TRBJ2-3, with D maybe TRBD2 (6 bases). Germline CDR1 is LGHNA and CDR2 is YSLEER. The CDR3 sequence is 14 residues long. Trimming took off 3 bases at V and 8 bases at J, with 15 bases between the two ends. The CDR3 loop is CASSQARRRGTQYF. The CDR3, as DNA: TGCGCCAGCAGCCAGGCAAGAAGGCGGGGTACGCAGTATTTT.

The genes are TRBV10-3 and TRBJ2-7; D unresolved. CDR1 is ENHRY, CDR2 SYGVKD, per germline. This CDR3 has 12 amino acids. V lost 4 bases and J 6 bases, leaving 10 bases between the germline ends. CDR3 residues: CAISGGQSEQYF. The CDR3 region has the DNA TGTGCCATCAGTGGGGGTCAGTCCGAGCAGTACTTC.

The chain recombines TRBV27 with TRBJ1-2; perhaps TRBD1 as D (5 bases). Germline values: CDR1 MNHEY, CDR2 SMNVEV (reference sequence). The length of the CDR3 is 13 residues. Trimming stripped 6 bases from V and 4 bases from J, with 12 bases between. CDR3 sequence: CASRGTKGYGYTF. CDR3 nucleotides: TGTGCCAGCAGAGGGACCAAGGGCTATGGCTACACCTTC.

The chain combines TRBV29-1 with TRBJ2-2; no clear D. There are 10 residues in the CDR3. The V and J ends lost 5 bases and 8 bases respectively, with 6 bases between them. The germline V gene encodes CDR1 SQVTM and CDR2 ANQGSEA. The CDR3 is CSVFGGELFF. In DNA, the CDR3 is TGCAGCGTTTTTGGGGGGGAGCTGTTTTTT.

This clone was picked up one time. V usage is TRBV5-1 and J usage is TRBJ2-5; 10 bases align to TRBD2. The CDR3 has 16 residues. The germline gives CDR1 SGHRS, CDR2 YFSETQ. The junction had 10 bases not matched to a gene; V was cut back by 4 bases and J by 4 bases. The CDR3, as DNA: TGCGCCAGCAGCGCTCCTAGCGGGGGCCAGGGAGAGACCCAGTACTTC. It specifies CASSAPSGGQGETQYF. The full variable domain, completed using reference TRBV5-1 and TRBJ2-5, is KAGVTQTPRYLIKTRGQQVTLSCSPISGHRSVSWYQQTPGQGLQFLFEYFSETQRNKGNFPGRFSGRQFSNSRSEMNVSTLELGDSALYLCASSAPSGGQGETQYFGPGTRLLVL.